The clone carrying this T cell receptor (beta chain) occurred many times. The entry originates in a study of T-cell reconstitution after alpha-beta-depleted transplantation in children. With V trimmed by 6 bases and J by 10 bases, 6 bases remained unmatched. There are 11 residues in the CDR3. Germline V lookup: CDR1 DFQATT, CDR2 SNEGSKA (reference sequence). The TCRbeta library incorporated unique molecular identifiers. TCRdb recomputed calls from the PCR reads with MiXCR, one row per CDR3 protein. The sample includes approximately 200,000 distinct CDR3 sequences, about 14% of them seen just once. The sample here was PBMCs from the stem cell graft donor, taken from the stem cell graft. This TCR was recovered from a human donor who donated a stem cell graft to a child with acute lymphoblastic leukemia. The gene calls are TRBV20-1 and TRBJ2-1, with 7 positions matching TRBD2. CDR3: CSARGEVEQFF. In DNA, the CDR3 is TGCAGTGCCCGGGGGGAGGTCGAGCAGTTCTTC.